This TCR beta chain was recorded in a study of blood T cell repertoires in COVID-19. The wider study: From T cells, B-cell-depleted T cells, or PBMCs came the material, which was cDNA or gDNA.

Adults between about 18 and 95 years of age took part from 20 to 25 US areas. No more than 2 weeks before study entry, exposed participants had met a case of COVID-19. Original processing methods: Estimated nucleated cell counts came from reference gene primer amplification. Data came from immunoSEQ multiplex PCR; TCRdb stores just in-frame clones and leaves some out. V, J and clone size derive from that table, while D and trimming were established from the DNA sequence. The sample contains approximately 150,000 clones, 75% to 90% of which appear only once. CDR3 length: 14 residues. Germline V gives CDR1 LGHNA, CDR2 YSLEER. Trimming took 3 bases from V and 7 from J; bases not matched to a gene: 4.

The source material was PBMCs or T cells enriched from blood (not recorded which). The rearrangement links TRBV4-3 to TRBJ2-7; 12 nucleotides agree with TRBD1. This receptor was identified in a man aged 65 to 85 who had been exposed to COVID-19. The DNA of the CDR3 is TGCGCCAGCAGCCAGGGACAGGGGGCGGAGGAGCAGTACTTC. Translation gives CASSQGQGAEEQYF.